The rows below give T cell receptor beta chains drawn from one sample of a study of T cells in tuberculosis. Generated by immunoSEQ multiplex PCR, the TCRdb table keeps only in-frame clones and is missing some. The sample has around 45,000 clones, around 94% seen once. Sequenced material: PBMCs. The receptor set was obtained from a donor aged 10-29 years with latent tuberculosis or without tuberculosis infection. Some clones in this sample may be carry-over from other donors' samples. CDR3s include the opening cysteine and the closing phenylalanine or tryptophan. A D gene is named only where the DNA matches it firmly. The size field is filled for only some rows; it gives once, few, many or a size class.

CDR3aa: CASSFNSATSGTDTQYF; CDR3nt: TGTGCCAGCAGTTTCAACTCGGCAACTAGCGGCACAGATACGCAGTATTTT; abundance: -; d_gene: TRBD2; j_gene: TRBJ2-3; len: 17; v_gene: TRBV28
CDR3aa: CASSPTSGSSYEQYF; CDR3nt: TGTGCCAGCAGTCCTACTAGCGGGAGCTCCTACGAGCAGTACTTC; abundance: -; d_gene: TRBD2; j_gene: TRBJ2-7; len: 15; v_gene: TRBV6-5
CDR3aa: CASSQGDRALGGAEKLFF; CDR3nt: TGTGCCAGCAGCCAAGGGGACAGGGCACTGGGGGGGGCTGAAAAACTGTTTTTT; abundance: -; d_gene: TRBD1; j_gene: TRBJ1-4; len: 18; v_gene: TRBV4-2
CDR3aa: CASSENPGIAGAQYF; CDR3nt: TGTGCCAGCAGTGAAAACCCGGGGATAGCGGGAGCTCAGTACTTC; abundance: -; d_gene: TRBD2; j_gene: TRBJ2-7; len: 15; v_gene: TRBV6-1
CDR3aa: CATSRDRVGYTF; CDR3nt: TGTGCCACCAGCAGAGATCGGGTTGGCTACACCTTC; abundance: -; d_gene: -; j_gene: TRBJ1-2; len: 12; v_gene: TRBV15
CDR3aa: CASSLVVQGWPYEQYF; CDR3nt: TGTGCCAGCAGCTTAGTCGTTCAGGGGTGGCCTTACGAGCAGTACTTC; abundance: -; d_gene: -; j_gene: TRBJ2-7; len: 16; v_gene: TRBV7-7
CDR3aa: CASSAGLGKTYEQYF; CDR3nt: TGTGCCAGCAGCGCGGGACTAGGGAAAACCTACGAGCAGTACTTC; abundance: -; d_gene: TRBD2; j_gene: TRBJ2-7; len: 15; v_gene: TRBV7-8
CDR3aa: CATSSDSSNYGYTF; CDR3nt: TGTGCCACCAGCTCGGACAGCTCTAACTATGGCTACACCTTC; abundance: -; d_gene: -; j_gene: TRBJ1-2; len: 14; v_gene: TRBV15
CDR3aa: CASSVGAAGAYEQYF; CDR3nt: TGTGCCAGCAGCGTAGGAGCGGCGGGGGCCTACGAGCAGTACTTC; abundance: -; d_gene: TRBD2; j_gene: TRBJ2-7; len: 15; v_gene: TRBV9
CDR3aa: CASSSGVAKSTDTQYF; CDR3nt: TGCGCCAGCAGCTCAGGGGTGGCCAAAAGCACAGATACGCAGTATTTT; abundance: -; d_gene: -; j_gene: TRBJ2-3; len: 16; v_gene: TRBV5-1
CDR3aa: CAWSVGGDQPQHF; CDR3nt: TGTGCCTGGAGTGTAGGCGGGGATCAGCCCCAGCATTTT; abundance: -; d_gene: -; j_gene: TRBJ1-5; len: 13; v_gene: TRBV30
CDR3aa: CASSEAKDRAYGYTF; CDR3nt: TGTGCCAGCAGTGAAGCCAAGGACAGGGCTTATGGCTACACCTTC; abundance: -; d_gene: TRBD1; j_gene: TRBJ1-2; len: 15; v_gene: TRBV2
CDR3aa: CASSLSVQMNTEAFF; CDR3nt: TGCGCCAGCAGCCTAAGTGTACAGATGAACACTGAAGCTTTCTTT; abundance: -; d_gene: -; j_gene: TRBJ1-1; len: 15; v_gene: TRBV4-3
CDR3aa: CASSSTDWGVGTGELFF; CDR3nt: TGTGCCAGCAGCTCAACGGACTGGGGTGTGGGTACCGGGGAGCTGTTTTTT; abundance: -; d_gene: -; j_gene: TRBJ2-2; len: 17; v_gene: TRBV11-3
CDR3aa: CASSLIAGDTQYF; CDR3nt: TGTGCCAGCAGCTTAATAGCGGGAGATACGCAGTATTTT; abundance: -; d_gene: TRBD2; j_gene: TRBJ2-3; len: 13; v_gene: TRBV11-1
CDR3aa: CASGRASGINEQFF; CDR3nt: TGTGCCAGCGGACGGGCTAGCGGGATTAATGAGCAGTTCTTC; abundance: -; d_gene: TRBD2; j_gene: TRBJ2-1; len: 14; v_gene: TRBV5-4
CDR3aa: CASSPTGAQETQYF; CDR3nt: TGTGCCAGCAGTCCCACAGGAGCCCAAGAGACCCAGTACTTC; abundance: once; d_gene: -; j_gene: TRBJ2-5; len: 14; v_gene: TRBV11-2
CDR3aa: CASSLDRANTGELFF; CDR3nt: TGTGCCAGCAGCCTGGACAGAGCGAACACCGGGGAGCTGTTTTTT; abundance: -; d_gene: -; j_gene: TRBJ2-2; len: 15; v_gene: TRBV5-6
CDR3aa: CASSRDRGMSGPQHF; CDR3nt: TGTGCCAGCAGTCGGGACAGGGGGATGTCCGGACCCCAGCATTTT; abundance: -; d_gene: TRBD1; j_gene: TRBJ1-5; len: 15; v_gene: TRBV28
CDR3aa: CASSTGTGGPNYGYTF; CDR3nt: TGTGCCAGCAGCACCGGGACAGGGGGCCCAAACTATGGCTACACCTTC; abundance: -; d_gene: TRBD1; j_gene: TRBJ1-2; len: 16; v_gene: TRBV5-6
CDR3aa: CASSLVGSRNEQFF; CDR3nt: TGTGCCAGCAGCTTAGTGGGGAGTAGGAATGAGCAGTTCTTC; abundance: -; d_gene: -; j_gene: TRBJ2-1; len: 14; v_gene: TRBV7-2
CDR3aa: CASSPLGAGEGETQYF; CDR3nt: TGCGCCAGCAGCCCCCTAGGGGCGGGAGAGGGGGAGACCCAGTACTTC; abundance: -; d_gene: TRBD2; j_gene: TRBJ2-5; len: 16; v_gene: TRBV4-1
CDR3aa: CASSLYRESNYGYTF; CDR3nt: TGTGCCAGTAGTTTATACAGGGAGTCTAACTATGGCTACACCTTC; abundance: -; d_gene: -; j_gene: TRBJ1-2; len: 15; v_gene: TRBV19
CDR3aa: CASSFRGSTYNEQFF; CDR3nt: TGTGCCAGCAGCTTTCGCGGGAGTACTTACAATGAGCAGTTCTTC; abundance: once; d_gene: TRBD2; j_gene: TRBJ2-1; len: 15; v_gene: TRBV11-2
CDR3aa: CASSQGPGLAGSTDTQYF; CDR3nt: TGCGCCAGCAGCCAAGGCCCCGGACTAGCGGGAAGCACAGATACGCAGTATTTT; abundance: -; d_gene: TRBD2; j_gene: TRBJ2-3; len: 18; v_gene: TRBV4-1
CDR3aa: CASSQVTGAGETQYF; CDR3nt: TGCGCCAGCAGCCAAGTTACGGGAGCAGGGGAGACCCAGTACTTC; abundance: -; d_gene: -; j_gene: TRBJ2-5; len: 15; v_gene: TRBV4-3
CDR3aa: CASSLDRQETQYF; CDR3nt: TGTGCCAGCAGCTTAGACAGACAAGAGACCCAGTACTTC; abundance: -; d_gene: -; j_gene: TRBJ2-5; len: 13; v_gene: TRBV7-8
CDR3aa: CASSPYMDREDTEAFF; CDR3nt: TGTGCCAGCAGCCCCTACATGGACAGGGAGGACACTGAAGCTTTCTTT; abundance: once; d_gene: TRBD1; j_gene: TRBJ1-1; len: 16; v_gene: TRBV14
CDR3aa: CASSLREPTYNEQFF; CDR3nt: TGTGCCAGCAGCCTTCGGGAGCCGACCTACAATGAGCAGTTCTTC; abundance: -; d_gene: -; j_gene: TRBJ2-1; len: 15; v_gene: TRBV7-8
CDR3aa: CASRIRGTANEKLFF; CDR3nt: TGTGCCAGCAGGATTAGAGGGACAGCGAATGAAAAACTGTTTTTT; abundance: -; d_gene: TRBD1; j_gene: TRBJ1-4; len: 15; v_gene: TRBV5-6
CDR3aa: CASSHPRGTFGEKLFF; CDR3nt: TGCGCCAGCAGCCACCCCAGGGGGACGTTCGGTGAAAAACTGTTTTTT; abundance: -; d_gene: TRBD1; j_gene: TRBJ1-4; len: 16; v_gene: TRBV4-1
CDR3aa: CASSEFSGNEQFF; CDR3nt: TGCGCCAGCAGTGAGTTTAGCGGCAATGAGCAGTTCTTC; abundance: -; d_gene: -; j_gene: TRBJ2-1; len: 13; v_gene: TRBV10-1
CDR3aa: CASTQRGDTDTQYF; CDR3nt: TGTGCCAGTACCCAACGGGGGGACACAGATACGCAGTATTTT; abundance: -; d_gene: TRBD2; j_gene: TRBJ2-3; len: 14; v_gene: TRBV19
CDR3aa: CASSLLLLAEIQETQYF; CDR3nt: TGTGCCAGCAGTTTATTACTACTAGCGGAAATCCAAGAGACCCAGTACTTC; abundance: -; d_gene: TRBD2; j_gene: TRBJ2-5; len: 17; v_gene: TRBV28
CDR3aa: CASSQRKSSYNEQFF; CDR3nt: TGTGCCAGCAGCCAGCGTAAGAGCTCCTACAATGAGCAGTTCTTC; abundance: -; d_gene: -; j_gene: TRBJ2-1; len: 15; v_gene: TRBV4-2
CDR3aa: CASSHGTDTGELFF; CDR3nt: TGTGCCAGCAGCCACGGGACAGACACCGGGGAGCTGTTTTTT; abundance: -; d_gene: TRBD1; j_gene: TRBJ2-2; len: 14; v_gene: TRBV7-8
CDR3aa: CASSYSAIPGETQYF; CDR3nt: TGTGCCAGCAGTTACTCGGCTATTCCGGGGGAGACCCAGTACTTC; abundance: -; d_gene: -; j_gene: TRBJ2-5; len: 15; v_gene: TRBV6-6
CDR3aa: CASSLGLEETQYF; CDR3nt: TGCGCCAGCAGCTTGGGACTAGAGGAGACCCAGTACTTC; abundance: -; d_gene: -; j_gene: TRBJ2-5; len: 13; v_gene: TRBV5-1
CDR3aa: CASSTGGSSYEQYF; CDR3nt: TGTGCCAGCTCGACCGGAGGGAGTTCCTACGAGCAGTACTTC; abundance: -; d_gene: -; j_gene: TRBJ2-7; len: 14; v_gene: TRBV9
CDR3aa: CASSLTLNNEQFF; CDR3nt: TGCGCCAGCAGCTTGACACTAAACAATGAGCAGTTCTTC; abundance: -; d_gene: -; j_gene: TRBJ2-1; len: 13; v_gene: TRBV5-1
CDR3aa: CASSPPQGDNTEAFF; CDR3nt: TGTGCCAGCAGTCCTCCTCAGGGGGATAACACTGAAGCTTTCTTT; abundance: -; d_gene: TRBD1; j_gene: TRBJ1-1; len: 15; v_gene: TRBV28
CDR3aa: CASSPDRANTGELFF; CDR3nt: TGTGCCAGCAGTCCGGACAGGGCGAACACCGGGGAGCTGTTTTTT; abundance: -; d_gene: TRBD1; j_gene: TRBJ2-2; len: 15; v_gene: TRBV6-5
CDR3aa: CASSSLDRGTDTQYF; CDR3nt: TGTGCCAGTAGTTCCCTCGACAGGGGCACAGATACGCAGTATTTT; abundance: -; d_gene: TRBD1; j_gene: TRBJ2-3; len: 15; v_gene: TRBV19
CDR3aa: CATRGGNTGELFF; CDR3nt: TGTGCCACCCGAGGCGGAAACACCGGGGAGCTGTTTTTT; abundance: -; d_gene: -; j_gene: TRBJ2-2; len: 13; v_gene: TRBV15
CDR3aa: CASIANRDTDYTIYF; CDR3nt: TGTGCCAGTATTGCGAACCGGGACACCGATTACACCATATATTTT; abundance: -; d_gene: -; j_gene: TRBJ1-3; len: 15; v_gene: TRBV19
CDR3aa: CASSLRGGNTEAFF; CDR3nt: TGTGCCAGCAGTCTCAGGGGTGGGAACACTGAAGCTTTCTTT; abundance: -; d_gene: -; j_gene: TRBJ1-1; len: 14; v_gene: TRBV27